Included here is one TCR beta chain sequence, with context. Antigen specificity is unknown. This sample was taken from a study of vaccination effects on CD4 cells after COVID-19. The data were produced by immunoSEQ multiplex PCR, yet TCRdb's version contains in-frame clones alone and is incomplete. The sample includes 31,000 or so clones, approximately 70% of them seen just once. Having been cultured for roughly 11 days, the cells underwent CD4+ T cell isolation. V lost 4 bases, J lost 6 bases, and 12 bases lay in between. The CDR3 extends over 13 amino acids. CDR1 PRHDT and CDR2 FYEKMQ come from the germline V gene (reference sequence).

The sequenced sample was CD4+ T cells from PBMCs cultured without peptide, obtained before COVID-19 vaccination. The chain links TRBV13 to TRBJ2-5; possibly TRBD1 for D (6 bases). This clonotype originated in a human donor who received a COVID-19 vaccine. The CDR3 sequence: CASSSYRAKTQYF. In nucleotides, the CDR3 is TGTGCCAGCAGCTCATACAGGGCGAAGACCCAGTACTTC.